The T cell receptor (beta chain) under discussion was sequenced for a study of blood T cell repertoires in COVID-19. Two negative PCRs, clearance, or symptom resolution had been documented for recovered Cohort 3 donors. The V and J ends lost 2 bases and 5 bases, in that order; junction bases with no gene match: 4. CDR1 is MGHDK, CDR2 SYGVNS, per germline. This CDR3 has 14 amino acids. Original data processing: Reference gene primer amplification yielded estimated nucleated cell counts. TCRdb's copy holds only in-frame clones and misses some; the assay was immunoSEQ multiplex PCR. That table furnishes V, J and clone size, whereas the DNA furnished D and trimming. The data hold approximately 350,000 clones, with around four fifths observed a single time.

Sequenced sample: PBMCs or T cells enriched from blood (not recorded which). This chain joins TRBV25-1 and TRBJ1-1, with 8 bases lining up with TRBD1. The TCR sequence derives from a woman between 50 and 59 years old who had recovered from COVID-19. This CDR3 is CASSEPTGETEAFF. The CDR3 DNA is TGTGCCAGCAGTGAACCGACAGGGGAAACTGAAGCTTTCTTT.